The following is a TCR beta chain sequence with its context. This sample stems from a study of cytomegalovirus exposure and HLA in healthy donors. Researchers ran the PCR with 60 Vbeta and 13 Jbeta primers. Assay: immunoSEQ multiplex PCR; the TCRdb copy retains only in-frame clones and omits some. Reported are some 140,000 clones; the ten largest clones contain roughly 1.6%. Germline V gene lookup returns CDR1 MNHEY and CDR2 SMNVEV (reference sequence). CDR3 length: 13 amino acids. V lost 2 bases and J 4 bases, leaving 8 bases between the germline ends. The chain has TRBV27 and TRBJ2-5; D gene ambiguous. The clonotype comes from a middle-aged woman in good health and CMV-seronegative. Sequenced material: PBMCs. CDR3 amino acids: CASSLQARETQYF. CDR3 bases: TGTGCCAGCAGTTTACAGGCGAGAGAGACCCAGTACTTC.